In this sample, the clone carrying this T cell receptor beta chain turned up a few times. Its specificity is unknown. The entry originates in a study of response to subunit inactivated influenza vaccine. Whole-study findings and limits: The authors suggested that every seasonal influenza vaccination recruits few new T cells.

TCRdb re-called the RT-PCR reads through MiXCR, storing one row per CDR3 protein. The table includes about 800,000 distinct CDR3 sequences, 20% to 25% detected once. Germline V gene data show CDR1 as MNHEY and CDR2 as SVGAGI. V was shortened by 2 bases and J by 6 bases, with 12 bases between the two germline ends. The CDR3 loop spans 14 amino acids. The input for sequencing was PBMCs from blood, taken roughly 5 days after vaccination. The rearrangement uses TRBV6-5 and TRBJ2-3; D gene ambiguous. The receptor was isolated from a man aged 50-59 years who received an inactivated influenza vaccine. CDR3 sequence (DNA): TGTGCCAGCAGTTACGCGACCATCCCGGATACGCAGTATTTT. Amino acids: CASSYATIPDTQYF.